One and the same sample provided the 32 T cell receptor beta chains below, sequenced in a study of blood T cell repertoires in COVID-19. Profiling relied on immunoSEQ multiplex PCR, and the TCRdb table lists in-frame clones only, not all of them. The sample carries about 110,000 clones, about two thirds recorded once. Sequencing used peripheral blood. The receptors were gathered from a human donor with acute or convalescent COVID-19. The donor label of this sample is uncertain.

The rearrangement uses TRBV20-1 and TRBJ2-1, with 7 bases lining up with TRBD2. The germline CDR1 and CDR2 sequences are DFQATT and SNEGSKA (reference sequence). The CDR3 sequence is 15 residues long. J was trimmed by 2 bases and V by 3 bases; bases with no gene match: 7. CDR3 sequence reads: CSASSRLAAYNEQFF. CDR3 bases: TGCAGTGCTAGTAGTCGGCTAGCGGCCTACAATGAGCAGTTCTTC.

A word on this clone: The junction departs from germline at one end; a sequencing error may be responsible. The CDR3, as DNA: TGTGCCAGCAGCCAAGCCCCTCCCCACCTGGCAGTATTT. Residues: CASSQAPPHLAVF. The chain has TRBV3-1 (or the pseudogene TRBV3-2) and TRBJ2-3; D not resolved. Germline CDR1 is LGHDT and CDR2 is YNNKEL (reference sequence). This CDR3 is built from 13 residues.

The CDR3 protein is CASSVATGVNTGELFF. The DNA of the CDR3 is TGTGCCAGCAGCGTAGCTACAGGGGTGAACACCGGGGAGCTGTTTTTT. The J gene is TRBJ2-2, the V gene TRBV9, with TRBD1 matching over 7 bases. V shed 0 bases, J shed 1 base, and the junction held 3 bases outside the gene matches. Germline lookup yields CDR1 SGDLS and CDR2 YYNGEE. The CDR3 totals 16 residues. Full variable domain (missing parts from reference TRBV9 and TRBJ2-2): DSGVTQTPKHLITATGQRVTLRCSPRSGDLSVYWYQQSLDQGLQFLIQYYNGEERAKGNILERFSAQQFPDLHSELNLSSLELGDSALYFCASSVATGVNTGELFFGEGSRLTVL.

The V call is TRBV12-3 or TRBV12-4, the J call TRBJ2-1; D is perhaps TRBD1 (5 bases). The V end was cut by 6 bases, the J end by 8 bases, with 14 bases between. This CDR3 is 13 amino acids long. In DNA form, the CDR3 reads TGTGCCAGCAGACAGCAGGGTATCTATGAGCAGTTCTTC. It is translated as CASRQQGIYEQFF.

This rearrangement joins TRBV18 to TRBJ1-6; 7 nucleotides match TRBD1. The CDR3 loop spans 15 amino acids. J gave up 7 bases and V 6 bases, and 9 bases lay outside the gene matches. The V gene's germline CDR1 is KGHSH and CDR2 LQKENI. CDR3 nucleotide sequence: TGTGCCAGCTCCCGGGACAGTCACTTCAATTCACCCCTCCACTTT. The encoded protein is CASSRDSHFNSPLHF. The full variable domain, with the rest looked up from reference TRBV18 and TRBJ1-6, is NAGVMQNPRHLVRRRGQEARLRCSPMKGHSHVYWYRQLPEEGLKFMVYLQKENIIDESGMPKERFSAEFPKEGPSILRIQQVVRGDSAAYFCASSRDSHFNSPLHFGNGTRLTVT.

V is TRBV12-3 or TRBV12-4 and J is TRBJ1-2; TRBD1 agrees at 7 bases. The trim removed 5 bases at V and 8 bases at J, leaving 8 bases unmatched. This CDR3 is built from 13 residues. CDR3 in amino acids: CASSDRQGRGYTF. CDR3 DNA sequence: TGTGCCAGCAGTGACAGACAGGGCCGGGGCTACACCTTC.

This CDR3 is CASPPWTGRGNYEQYV. CDR3 nucleotide sequence: TGTGCCAGTCCACCTTGGACAGGTCGGGGGAACTACGAGCAGTACGTC. The gene calls are TRBV19 and TRBJ2-7, with D possibly matching TRBD1 (7 bases). V was pared by 8 bases and J by 3 bases, with 23 bases between. The germline V gene encodes CDR1 LNHDA and CDR2 SQIVND (reference sequence). The CDR3 sequence is 16 residues long.

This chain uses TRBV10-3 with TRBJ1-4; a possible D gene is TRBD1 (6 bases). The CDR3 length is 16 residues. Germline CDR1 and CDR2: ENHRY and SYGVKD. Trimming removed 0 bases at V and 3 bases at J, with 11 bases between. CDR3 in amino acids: CAISESSAGANEKLFF. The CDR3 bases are TGTGCCATCAGTGAGTCGTCGGCAGGGGCTAATGAAAAACTGTTTTTT.

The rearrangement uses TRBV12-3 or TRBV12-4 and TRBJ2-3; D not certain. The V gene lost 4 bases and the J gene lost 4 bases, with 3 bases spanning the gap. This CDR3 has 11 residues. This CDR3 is CASSSADTQYF. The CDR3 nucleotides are TGTGCCAGCAGTTCCGCAGATACGCAGTATTTT.

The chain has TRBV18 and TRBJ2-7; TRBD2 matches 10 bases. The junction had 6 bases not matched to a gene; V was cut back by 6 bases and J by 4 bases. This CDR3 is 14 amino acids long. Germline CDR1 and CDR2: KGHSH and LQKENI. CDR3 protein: CASSPRTSGYEQYF. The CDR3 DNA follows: TGTGCCAGCTCCCCCCGGACTAGCGGTTACGAGCAGTACTTC.

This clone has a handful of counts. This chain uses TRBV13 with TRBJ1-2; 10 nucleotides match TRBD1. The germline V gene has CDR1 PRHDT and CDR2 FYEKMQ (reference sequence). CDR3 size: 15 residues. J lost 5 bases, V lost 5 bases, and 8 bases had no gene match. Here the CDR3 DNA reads TGTGCCAGCAGCGGATCCGGACAGGGGGAATATGGCTACACCTTC. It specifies CASSGSGQGEYGYTF.

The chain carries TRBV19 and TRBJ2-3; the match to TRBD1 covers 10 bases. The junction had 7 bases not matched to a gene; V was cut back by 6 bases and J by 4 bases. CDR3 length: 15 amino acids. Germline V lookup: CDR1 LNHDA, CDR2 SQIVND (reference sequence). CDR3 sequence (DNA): TGTGCCAGTAGACCACGGGACAGGGGATCAGATACGCAGTATTTT. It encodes CASRPRDRGSDTQYF.

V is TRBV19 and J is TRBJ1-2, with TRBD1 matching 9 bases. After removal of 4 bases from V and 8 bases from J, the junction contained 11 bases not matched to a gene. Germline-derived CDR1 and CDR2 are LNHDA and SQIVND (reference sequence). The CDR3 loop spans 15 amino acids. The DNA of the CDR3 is TGTGCCAGTAGTACGCGGACAGGGGATGTCTGGGGCTACACCTTC. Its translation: CASSTRTGDVWGYTF.

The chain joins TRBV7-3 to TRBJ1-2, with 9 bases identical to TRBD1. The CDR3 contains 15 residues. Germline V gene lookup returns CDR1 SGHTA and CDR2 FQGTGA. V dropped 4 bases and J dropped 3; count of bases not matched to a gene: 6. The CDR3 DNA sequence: TGTGCCAGCAGCTCATGGGACAGGGAAGACTATGGCTACACCTTC. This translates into CASSSWDREDYGYTF.

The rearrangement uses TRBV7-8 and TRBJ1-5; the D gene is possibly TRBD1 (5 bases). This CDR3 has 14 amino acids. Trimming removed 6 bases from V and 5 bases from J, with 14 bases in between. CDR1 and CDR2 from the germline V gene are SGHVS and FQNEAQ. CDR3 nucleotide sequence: TGTGCCAGCAGTTTGGGGGGGGGTCATCAGCCCCAGCATTTT. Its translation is CASSLGGGHQPQHF.

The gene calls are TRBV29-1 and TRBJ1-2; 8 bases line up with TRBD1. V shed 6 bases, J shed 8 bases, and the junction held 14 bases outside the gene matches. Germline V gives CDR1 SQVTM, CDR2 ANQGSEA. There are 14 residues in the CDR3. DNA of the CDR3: TGCAGCGTGGGGGACAGGATCGTAAGTCAAGGCTACACCTTC. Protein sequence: CSVGDRIVSQGYTF.

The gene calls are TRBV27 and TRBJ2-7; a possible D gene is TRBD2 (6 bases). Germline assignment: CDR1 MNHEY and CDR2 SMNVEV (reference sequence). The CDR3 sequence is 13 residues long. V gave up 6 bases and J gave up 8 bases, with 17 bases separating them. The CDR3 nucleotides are TGTGCCAGCAGCCCAGGGACTTTCTGGCAGCAGTACTTC. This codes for CASSPGTFWQQYF.

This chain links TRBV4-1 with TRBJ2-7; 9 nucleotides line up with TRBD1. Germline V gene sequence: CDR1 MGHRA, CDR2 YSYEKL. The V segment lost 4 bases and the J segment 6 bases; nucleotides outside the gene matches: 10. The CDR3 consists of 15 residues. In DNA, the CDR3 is TGCGCCAGCAGCCGACCCGGACAGGGGTCTGCCGAGCAGTACTTC. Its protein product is CASSRPGQGSAEQYF.

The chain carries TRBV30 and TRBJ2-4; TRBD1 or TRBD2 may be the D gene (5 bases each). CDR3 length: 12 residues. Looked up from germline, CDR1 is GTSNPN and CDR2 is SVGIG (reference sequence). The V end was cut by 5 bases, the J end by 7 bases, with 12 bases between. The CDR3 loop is CAWGTLGNIQYF. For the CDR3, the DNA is TGTGCCTGGGGGACCCTCGGGAACATTCAGTACTTC.

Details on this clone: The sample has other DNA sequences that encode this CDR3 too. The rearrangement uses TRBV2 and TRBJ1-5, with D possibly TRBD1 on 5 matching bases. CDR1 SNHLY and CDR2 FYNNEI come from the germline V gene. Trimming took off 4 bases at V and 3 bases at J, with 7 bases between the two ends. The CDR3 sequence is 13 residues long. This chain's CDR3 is CASSGQPNQPQHF. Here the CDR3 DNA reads TGTGCCAGCAGTGGACAGCCCAATCAGCCCCAGCATTTT.

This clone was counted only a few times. The CDR3 bases are TGTGCCAGCAGCCAGAACAGCGATACGCAGTATTTT. Translation: CASSQNSDTQYF. V gene TRBV7-3 combines with J gene TRBJ2-3; D remains unclear. V was shortened by 5 bases and J by 6 bases, with 9 bases between the two germline ends. The CDR3 contains 12 residues. Germline V gene data show CDR1 as SGHTA and CDR2 as FQGTGA.

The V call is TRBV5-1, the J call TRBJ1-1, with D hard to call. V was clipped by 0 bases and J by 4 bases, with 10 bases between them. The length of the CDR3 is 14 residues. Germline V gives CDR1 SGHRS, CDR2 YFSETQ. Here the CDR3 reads CASSLEAGATEAFF. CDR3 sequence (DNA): TGCGCCAGCAGCTTGGAGGCGGGCGCCACTGAAGCTTTCTTT.

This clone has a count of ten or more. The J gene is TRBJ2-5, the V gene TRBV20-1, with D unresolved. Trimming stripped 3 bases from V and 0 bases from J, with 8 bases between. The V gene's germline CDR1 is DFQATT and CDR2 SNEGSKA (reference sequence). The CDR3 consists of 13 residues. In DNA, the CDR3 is TGCAGTGCTAGTTCCAGGTACCAAGAGACCCAGTACTTC. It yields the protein CSASSRYQETQYF.

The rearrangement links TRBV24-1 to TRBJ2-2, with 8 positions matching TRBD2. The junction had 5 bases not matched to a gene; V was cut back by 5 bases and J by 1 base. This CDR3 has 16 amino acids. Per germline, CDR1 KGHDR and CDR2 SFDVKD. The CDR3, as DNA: TGTGCCACCAGTGGGAGCGGGGGCTTGAACACCGGGGAGCTGTTTTTT. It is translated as CATSGSGGLNTGELFF.

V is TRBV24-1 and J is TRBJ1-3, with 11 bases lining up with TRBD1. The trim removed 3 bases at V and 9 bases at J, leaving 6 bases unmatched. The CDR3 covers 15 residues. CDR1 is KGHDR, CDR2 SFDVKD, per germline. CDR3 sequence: CATSDGDRGKGTIYF. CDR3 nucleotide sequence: TGTGCCACCAGTGATGGGGACAGGGGGAAGGGCACCATATATTTT.

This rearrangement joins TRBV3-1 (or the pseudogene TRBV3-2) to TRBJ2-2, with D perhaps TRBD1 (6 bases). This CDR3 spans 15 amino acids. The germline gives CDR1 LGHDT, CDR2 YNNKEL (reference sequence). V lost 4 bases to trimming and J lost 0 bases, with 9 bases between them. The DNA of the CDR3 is TGTGCCAGCAGCCTCCGACAGGCGAACACCGGGGAGCTGTTTTTT. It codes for CASSLRQANTGELFF.

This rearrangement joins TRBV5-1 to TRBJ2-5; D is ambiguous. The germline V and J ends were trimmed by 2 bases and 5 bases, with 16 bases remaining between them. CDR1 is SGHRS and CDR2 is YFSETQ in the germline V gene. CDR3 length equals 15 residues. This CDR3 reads CASSFDLTSPETQYF. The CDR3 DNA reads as TGCGCCAGCAGCTTTGATCTCACGAGCCCTGAGACCCAGTACTTC. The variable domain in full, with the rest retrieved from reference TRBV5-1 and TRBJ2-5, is KAGVTQTPRYLIKTRGQQVTLSCSPISGHRSVSWYQQTPGQGLQFLFEYFSETQRNKGNFPGRFSGRQFSNSRSEMNVSTLELGDSALYLCASSFDLTSPETQYFGPGTRLLVL.

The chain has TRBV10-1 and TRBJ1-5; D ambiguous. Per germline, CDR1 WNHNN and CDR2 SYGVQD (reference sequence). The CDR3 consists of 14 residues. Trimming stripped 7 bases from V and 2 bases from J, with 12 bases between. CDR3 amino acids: CASISYGGNQPQHF. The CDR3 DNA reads TGCGCCAGCATCAGTTACGGGGGCAATCAGCCCCAGCATTTT.

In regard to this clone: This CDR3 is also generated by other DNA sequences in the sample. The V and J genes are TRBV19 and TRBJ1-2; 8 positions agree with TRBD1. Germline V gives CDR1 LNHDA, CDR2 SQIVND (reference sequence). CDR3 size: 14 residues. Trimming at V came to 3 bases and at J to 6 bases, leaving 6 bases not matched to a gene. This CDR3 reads CASSIGQGGHGYTF. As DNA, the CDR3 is TGTGCCAGTAGTATCGGACAGGGAGGGCATGGCTACACCTTC.

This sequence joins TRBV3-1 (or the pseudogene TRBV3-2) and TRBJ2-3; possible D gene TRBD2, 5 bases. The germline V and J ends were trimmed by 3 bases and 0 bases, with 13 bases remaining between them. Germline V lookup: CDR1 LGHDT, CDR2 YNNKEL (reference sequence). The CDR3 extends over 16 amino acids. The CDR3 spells CASSQGALTSTDTQYF. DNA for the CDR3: TGTGCCAGCAGCCAGGGAGCCCTAACTAGCACAGATACGCAGTATTTT.

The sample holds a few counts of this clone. CDR3 in amino acids: CASSEFSTDTQYF. The CDR3 DNA reads as TGTGCCAGCAGTGAATTCTCCACAGATACGCAGTATTTT. The rearrangement joins TRBV2 to TRBJ2-3, with D hard to call. The CDR3 has 13 amino acids. Germline values: CDR1 SNHLY, CDR2 FYNNEI. V was shortened by 2 bases and J by 2 bases, with 5 bases between the two germline ends.

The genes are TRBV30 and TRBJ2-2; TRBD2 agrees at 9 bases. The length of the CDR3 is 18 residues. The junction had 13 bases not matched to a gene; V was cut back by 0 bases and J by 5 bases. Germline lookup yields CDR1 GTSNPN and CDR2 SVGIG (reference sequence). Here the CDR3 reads CAWSVIRSGGTQTGELFF. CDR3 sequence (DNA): TGTGCCTGGAGTGTAATTAGGAGCGGGGGGACCCAGACCGGGGAGCTGTTTTTT.